The entry below gives a single TCR beta chain sequence along with its context. This sample is drawn from a study of T cell changes during pregnancy in multiple sclerosis. This CDR3 has 13 amino acids. V dropped 0 bases and J dropped 6 bases, with 8 bases sitting between them. Germline lookup yields CDR1 SGDLS and CDR2 YYNGEE. Profiling relied on immunoSEQ multiplex PCR, and the TCRdb table lists in-frame clones only, not all of them. The sample includes 50,000 to 65,000 clones, approximately 94% of them seen just once. The sample was CD8+ T cells from peripheral blood mononuclear cells, taken in the second trimester of pregnancy. V gene TRBV9 combines with J gene TRBJ2-3; D perhaps matches TRBD2 (5 bases). The receptor was derived from a female donor with multiple sclerosis, enrolled in a pregnancy study. DNA for the CDR3: TGTGCCAGCAGCGTAGGGGGAGTGGATACGCAGTATTTT. Its protein product is CASSVGGVDTQYF.